The T cell receptor beta chain under discussion was sequenced for a study of blood T cell repertoires in COVID-19. Study in general: The United States, Italy and Spain were the sources of the acute and convalescent COVID-19 samples.

Original analysis: Estimates of nucleated cell counts were drawn from the amplification of reference gene primers. Generated by immunoSEQ multiplex PCR, the TCRdb table keeps only in-frame clones and is missing some. V and J calls and clone size follow that table, whereas D and trimming were derived from the DNA. There are 350,000 to 500,000 clones in the sample; approximately 90% occur only once, and approximately 1.5% lies in the top ten. Participant reports of clinical history set cohort assignment. The origin of this receptor is a woman between 18 and 30 years old who had been exposed to COVID-19. Source material: PBMCs or T cells enriched from blood (not recorded which).

For the CDR3, the DNA is TGTGCCAGCAGCGTAAGCGGGAGAGAAACAGATACGCAGTATTTT. Translation: CASSVSGRETDTQYF. The J gene is TRBJ2-3, the V gene TRBV9; 8 bases are a match to TRBD2. The trim removed 1 base at V and 3 bases at J, leaving 4 bases unmatched. Germline CDR1 SGDLS, CDR2 YYNGEE. The length of the CDR3 is 15 residues.